This TCR beta chain comes out of a study of blood T cell repertoires in COVID-19 (dated by TCRdb to 2020 to 2021). Turning to the overall study: Collaborator samples came from the United States, Italy and Spain and covered acute and convalescent phases of COVID-19. The material from the prospective study consisted of cDNA or gDNA derived from T cells, B-cell-depleted T cells, or PBMCs. The dataset comprised deeply sampled blood TCRbeta repertoires from subjects exposed to, actively infected with, or recovered from COVID-19. The repertoires were made available in a free public database intended to serve as a resource for research on the immune response to SARS-CoV-2. The samples were drawn from the first 160 participants of the ongoing ImmuneRACE study and from 1,200 or so subjects provided by 6 global collaborators. Sample metadata almost always included a de-identified subject ID, COVID-19 status, age in years and sex. Where HLA class I and class II types were available, the types were taken from metadata supplied by the sample provider, not from assay-based typing.

The immunoSEQ Assay, a bias-controlled multiplex PCR, was used to amplify TCRbeta CDR3 regions from genomic DNA. Concerning the study's data processing: The number of nucleated cells in each sample was estimated from the amplification of reference gene primers within the assay. To quantify the absolute abundance of each unique TCRbeta CDR3 rearrangement, sequence reads were collapsed and filtered. For each sample, productive Simpson clonality was calculated by taking the square root of Simpson's diversity index across productive rearrangements. TCRdb's version of the immuneACCESS table is confined to in-frame rearrangements and falls short of the full clone set. An unresolved V gene accounts for under half of the shortfall where checked; the remainder is of unknown origin. Clone size and V and J calls were adopted from that table, with D and trimming inferred from the DNA. For this sample the table gives about 150,000 clones, of which around 83% were detected only once. The top ten clones comprise 25% to 30% of the sample.

From V the trimming removes 5 bases and from J it removes 8 bases, while the gene matches leave 13 bases of the junction unaccounted for. The germline V gene (reference sequence) supplies CDR1 PRHDT and CDR2 FYEKMQ. The CDR3, from cysteine to phenylalanine, totals 15 residues. Solely the CDR3 DNA is kept, with 45 bases framed from the first base. Overall study outcomes, separate from this receptor: The amount of clinical and demographic metadata varied by source and participant and was provided uncurated.

As concerns this clone: There is no known antigen for this receptor. Base qualities are not at hand, and no much larger clone is one base apart.

Whole blood was collected in K2EDTA tubes by collaborating institutions according to the institutions' own protocols. For TCRbeta analysis, collaborator samples were shipped as frozen whole blood, as isolated PBMCs, or as DNA extracted from either sample type. The V gene is TRBV13 and the J gene is TRBJ1-1; 8 central bases correspond to TRBD1. Sequenced: peripheral blood. The receptor comes from a woman aged 60-75 years with acute or convalescent COVID-19. This receptor carries the CDR3 CASSPWDRRGSEAFF. In nucleotide form, the sequence is TGTGCCAGCAGCCCCTGGGACAGGCGCGGTTCCGAAGCTTTCTTT.